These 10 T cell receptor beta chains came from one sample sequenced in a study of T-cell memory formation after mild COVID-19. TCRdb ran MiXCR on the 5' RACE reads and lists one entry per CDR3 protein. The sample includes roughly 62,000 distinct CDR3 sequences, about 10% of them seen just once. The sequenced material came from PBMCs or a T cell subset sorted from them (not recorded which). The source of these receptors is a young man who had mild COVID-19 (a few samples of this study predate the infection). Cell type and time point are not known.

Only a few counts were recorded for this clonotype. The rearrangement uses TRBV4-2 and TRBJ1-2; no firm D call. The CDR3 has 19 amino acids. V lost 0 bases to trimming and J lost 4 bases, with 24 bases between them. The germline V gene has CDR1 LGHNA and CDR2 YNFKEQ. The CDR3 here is CASSQDLQQALRGGYGYTF. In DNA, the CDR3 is TGTGCCAGCAGCCAAGATCTTCAGCAGGCGTTACGGGGTGGCTATGGCTACACCTTC.

The CDR3 sequence: CASSYSVTSTDTQYF. The CDR3 DNA sequence: TGTGCCAGCAGTTACTCGGTCACTAGCACAGATACGCAGTATTTT. This sequence joins TRBV6-2 or TRBV6-3 and TRBJ2-3; D gene ambiguous. This CDR3 comprises 15 residues. Germline V gives CDR1 MNHEY, CDR2 SVGEGT. V was pared by 0 bases and J by 0 bases, with 7 bases between.

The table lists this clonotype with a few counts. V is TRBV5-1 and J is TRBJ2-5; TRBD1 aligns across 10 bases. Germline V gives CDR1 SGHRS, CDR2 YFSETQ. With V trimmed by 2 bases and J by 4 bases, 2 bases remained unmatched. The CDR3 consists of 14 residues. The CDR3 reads CASSFGQGGETQYF. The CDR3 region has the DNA TGCGCCAGCAGCTTTGGACAGGGGGGAGAGACCCAGTACTTC.

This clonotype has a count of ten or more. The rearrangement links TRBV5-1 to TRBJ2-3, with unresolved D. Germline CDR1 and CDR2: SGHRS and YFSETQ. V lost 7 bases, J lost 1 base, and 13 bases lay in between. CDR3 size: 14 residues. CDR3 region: CASSPGLRTDTQYF. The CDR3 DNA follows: TGCGCCAGCTCCCCCGGCCTCCGCACAGATACGCAGTATTTT.

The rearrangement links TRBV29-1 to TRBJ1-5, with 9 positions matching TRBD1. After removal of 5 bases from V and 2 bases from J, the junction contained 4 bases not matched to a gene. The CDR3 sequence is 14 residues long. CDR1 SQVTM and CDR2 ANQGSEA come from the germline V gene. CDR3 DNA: TGCAGCGTTAGCACAGGGGGCCGCAATCAGCCCCAGCATTTT. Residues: CSVSTGGRNQPQHF. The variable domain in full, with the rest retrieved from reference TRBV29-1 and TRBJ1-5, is SAVISQKPSRDICQRGTSLTIQCQVDSQVTMMFWYRQQPGQSLTLIATANQGSEATYESGFVIDKFPISRPNLTFSTLTVSNMSPEDSSIYLCSVSTGGRNQPQHFGDGTRLSIL.

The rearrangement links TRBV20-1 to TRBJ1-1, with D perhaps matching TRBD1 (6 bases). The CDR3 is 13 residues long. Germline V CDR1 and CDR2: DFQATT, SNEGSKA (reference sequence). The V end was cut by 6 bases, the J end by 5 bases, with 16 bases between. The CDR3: CSAPDRRMTEAFF. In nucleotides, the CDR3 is TGCAGTGCCCCCGACAGGAGGATGACTGAAGCTTTCTTT.

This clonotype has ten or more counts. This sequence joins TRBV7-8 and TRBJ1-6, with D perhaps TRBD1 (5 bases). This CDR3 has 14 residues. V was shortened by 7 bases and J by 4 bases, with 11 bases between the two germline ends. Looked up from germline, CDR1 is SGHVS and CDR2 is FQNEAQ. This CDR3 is CASMIGGYNSPLHF. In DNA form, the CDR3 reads TGTGCCAGCATGATCGGGGGTTATAATTCACCCCTCCACTTT.

CDR3 sequence reads: CASSLSNADGYTF. The CDR3 DNA follows: TGTGCCAGCAGTTTATCGAATGCGGATGGCTACACCTTC. The chain links TRBV28 to TRBJ1-2; D not resolved. From germline, CDR1 is MDHEN and CDR2 SYDVKM. The CDR3 contains 13 residues. Trimming stripped 1 base from V and 6 bases from J, with 9 bases between.

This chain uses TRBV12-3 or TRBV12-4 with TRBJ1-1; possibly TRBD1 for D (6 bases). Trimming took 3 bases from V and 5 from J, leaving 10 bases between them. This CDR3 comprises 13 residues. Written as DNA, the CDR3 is TGTGCCAGCAGTTTTCAGGGGAGGACTGAAGCTTTCTTT. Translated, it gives CASSFQGRTEAFF.

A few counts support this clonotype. CDR3 in amino acids: CASTPDRATNEKLFF. CDR3 coding DNA: TGTGCCAGCACCCCGGACCGCGCAACTAATGAAAAACTGTTTTTT. The V and J genes are TRBV7-2 and TRBJ1-4, with D unresolved. CDR1 SGHTA and CDR2 FQGNSA come from the germline V gene. Trimming pared 7 bases from V and 0 bases from J, leaving 12 bases between. The CDR3 totals 15 residues. Together with reference TRBV7-2 and TRBJ1-4, the CDR3 gives the full variable domain: GAGVSQSPSNKVTEKGKDVELRCDPISGHTALYWYRQSLGQGLEFLIYFQGNSAPDKSGLPSDRFSAERTGGSVSTLTIQRTQQEDSAVYLCASTPDRATNEKLFFGSGTQLSVL.